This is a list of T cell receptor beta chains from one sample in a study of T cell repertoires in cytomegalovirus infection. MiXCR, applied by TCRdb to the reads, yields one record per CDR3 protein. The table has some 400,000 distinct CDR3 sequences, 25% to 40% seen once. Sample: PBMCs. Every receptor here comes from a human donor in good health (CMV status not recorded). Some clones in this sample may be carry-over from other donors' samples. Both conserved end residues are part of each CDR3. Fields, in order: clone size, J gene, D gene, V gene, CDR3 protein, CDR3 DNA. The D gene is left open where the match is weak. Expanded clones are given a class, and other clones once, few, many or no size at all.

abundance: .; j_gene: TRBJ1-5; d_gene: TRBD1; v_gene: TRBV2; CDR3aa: CASRTGTGSSSVVHF; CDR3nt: TGTGCCAGCAGGACCGGGACAGGGAGCTCATCGGTAGTTCATTTT
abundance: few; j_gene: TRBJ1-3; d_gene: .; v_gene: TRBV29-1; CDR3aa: CSVVRDDSGNTIYF; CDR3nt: TGCAGCGTTGTCCGGGATGACTCTGGAAACACCATATATTTT
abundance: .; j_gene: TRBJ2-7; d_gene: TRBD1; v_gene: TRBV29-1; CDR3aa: CSVEDLAQGNYEQYF; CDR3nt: TGCAGCGTTGAAGATCTAGCACAGGGGAACTACGAGCAGTACTTC
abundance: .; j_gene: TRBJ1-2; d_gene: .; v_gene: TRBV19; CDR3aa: CASSSGGSDYGYTF; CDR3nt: TGTGCCAGTAGTAGCGGTGGGTCCGACTATGGCTACACCTTC
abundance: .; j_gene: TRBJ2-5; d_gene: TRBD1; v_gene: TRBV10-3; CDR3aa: CAISDGSGQDWETQYF; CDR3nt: TGTGCCATCAGTGACGGATCGGGACAGGATTGGGAGACCCAGTACTTC
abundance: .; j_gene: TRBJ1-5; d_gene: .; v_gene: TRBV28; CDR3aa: CASRPRRGRGPQHF; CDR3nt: TGTGCCAGCAGACCTCGGCGGGGAAGGGGACCCCAGCATTTT
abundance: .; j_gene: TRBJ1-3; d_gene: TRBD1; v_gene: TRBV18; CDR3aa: CASSLQGQTSGNTIYF; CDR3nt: TGTGCCAGCTCATTACAGGGGCAAACCTCTGGAAACACCATATATTTT
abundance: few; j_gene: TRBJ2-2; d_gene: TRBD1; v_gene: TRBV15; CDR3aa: CATRTLQPGQGLRSNTGELFF; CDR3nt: TGTGCCACCAGGACACTTCAACCGGGACAGGGCTTAAGATCGAACACCGGGGAGCTGTTTTTT
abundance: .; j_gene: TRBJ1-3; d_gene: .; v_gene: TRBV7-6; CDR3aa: CASSLGEGSGNTIYF; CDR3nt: TGTGCTAGCAGCTTAGGAGAGGGATCTGGAAACACCATATATTTT
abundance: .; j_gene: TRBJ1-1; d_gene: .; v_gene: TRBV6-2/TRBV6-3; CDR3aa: CATVLGGVNTEDFF; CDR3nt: TGTGCCACCGTGCTCGGGGGCGTGAACACTGAAGATTTCTTT
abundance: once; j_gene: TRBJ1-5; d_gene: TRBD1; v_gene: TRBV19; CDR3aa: CASSPHRGPGGRDQPQHF; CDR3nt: TGTGCCAGTAGTCCCCACAGGGGGCCCGGTGGTCGGGATCAGCCCCAGCATTTT
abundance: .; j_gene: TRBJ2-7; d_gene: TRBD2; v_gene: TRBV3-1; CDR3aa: CASSQDGAGGREQYF; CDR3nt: TGTGCCAGCAGCCAGGATGGAGCGGGGGGGCGCGAGCAGTACTTC
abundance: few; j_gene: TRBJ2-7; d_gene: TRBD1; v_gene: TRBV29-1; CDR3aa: CSVEDWTGETHPSEQYF; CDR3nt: TGCAGCGTTGAAGATTGGACAGGGGAAACCCACCCATCCGAGCAGTACTTC
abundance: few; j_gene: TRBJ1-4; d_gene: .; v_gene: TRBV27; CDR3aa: CASRRVGGEKKLFF; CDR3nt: TGTGCCAGCAGGAGGGTAGGAGGAGAGAAGAAACTGTTTTTT
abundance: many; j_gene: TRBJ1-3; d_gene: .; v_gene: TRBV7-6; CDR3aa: CASSRVLGRNSGNTIYF; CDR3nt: TGTGCCAGCAGTCGCGTGCTGGGTCGAAACTCTGGAAACACCATATATTTT
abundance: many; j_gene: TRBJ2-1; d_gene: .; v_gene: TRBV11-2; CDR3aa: CASSSRRQDNEQFF; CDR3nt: TGTGCCAGCAGCTCAAGACGACAGGACAATGAGCAGTTCTTC
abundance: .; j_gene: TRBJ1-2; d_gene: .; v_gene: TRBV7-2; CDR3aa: CASSLGGGGGGYTF; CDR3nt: TGTGCCAGCAGCTTAGGGGGGGGGGGCGGTGGCTACACCTTC
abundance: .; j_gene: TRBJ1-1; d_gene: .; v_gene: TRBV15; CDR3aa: CATSRARAGTEAFF; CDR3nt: TGTGCCACCAGCAGAGCCCGGGCAGGGACTGAAGCTTTCTTT
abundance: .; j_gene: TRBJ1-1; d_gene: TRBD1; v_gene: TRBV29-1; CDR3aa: CSVEDRGTGGHTEAFF; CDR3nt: TGCAGCGTTGAAGATCGCGGGACAGGGGGTCACACTGAAGCTTTCTTT
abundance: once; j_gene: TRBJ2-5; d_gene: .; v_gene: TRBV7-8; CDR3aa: CASSVFWETHSF; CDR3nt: TGTGCCAGCAGCGTATTTTGGGAGACCCATTCCTTC
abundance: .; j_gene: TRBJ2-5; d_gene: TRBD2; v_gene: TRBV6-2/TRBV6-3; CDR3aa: CASSLLAGAFQETQYF; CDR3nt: TGTGCCAGCAGTCTGCTAGCGGGGGCCTTCCAAGAGACCCAGTACTTC
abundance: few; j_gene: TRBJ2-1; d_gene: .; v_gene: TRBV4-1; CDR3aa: CASSQGPLDEQFF; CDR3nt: TGCGCCAGCAGCCAAGGCCCCCTGGATGAGCAGTTCTTC
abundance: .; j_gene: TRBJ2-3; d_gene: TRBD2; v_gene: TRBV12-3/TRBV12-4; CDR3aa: CASSFRPGGGDTQYF; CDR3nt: TGTGCCAGCAGTTTTAGGCCCGGGGGGGGCGATACGCAGTATTTT
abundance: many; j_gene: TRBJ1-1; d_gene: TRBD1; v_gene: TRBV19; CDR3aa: CASSMDRVNTEAFF; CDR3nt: TGTGCCAGTAGTATGGACAGGGTGAACACTGAAGCTTTCTTT
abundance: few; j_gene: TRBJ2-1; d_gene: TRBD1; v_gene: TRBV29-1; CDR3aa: CSVDGQGGFNEQFF; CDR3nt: TGCAGCGTTGACGGACAGGGGGGCTTTAATGAGCAGTTCTTC
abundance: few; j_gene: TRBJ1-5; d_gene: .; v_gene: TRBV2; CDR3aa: CASSLWVSDQPQHF; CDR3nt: TGTGCCAGCAGTCTATGGGTATCAGATCAGCCCCAGCATTTT
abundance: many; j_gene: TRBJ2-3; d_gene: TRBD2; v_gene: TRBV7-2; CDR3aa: CASSLVRAGSTDTQYF; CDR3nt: TGTGCCAGCAGCTTAGTTCGAGCGGGGAGCACAGATACGCAGTATTTT
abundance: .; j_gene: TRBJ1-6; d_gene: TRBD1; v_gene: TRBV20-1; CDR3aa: CSATAPRGLHNSPLHF; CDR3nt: TGCAGTGCTACCGCACCCAGGGGGCTACACAATTCACCCCTCCACTTT
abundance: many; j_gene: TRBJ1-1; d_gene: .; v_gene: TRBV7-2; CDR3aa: CASSLDSRGTEAFF; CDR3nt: TGTGCCAGCAGCTTAGATAGCAGGGGCACTGAAGCTTTCTTT